The rows below give T cell receptor beta chains drawn from one sample of a study of human T cells and chemical hapten exposure. TCRdb re-derived calls from the RACE reads in MiXCR, one entry per CDR3 protein. The sample contains 95,000 to 150,000 distinct CDR3 sequences, about 13% of which appear only once. The sample in question was whole blood, obtained in connection with sensitization to the hapten diphenylcyclopropenone (DPC). The receptors originated from a young woman with alopecia areata. Some clones in this sample may be carry-over from other donors' samples. CDR3s include the opening cysteine and the closing phenylalanine or tryptophan. D genes are given only for firm matches. Clone size is stated in some rows and not others, as once, few, many or a class when expanded.

abundance	v_gene	d_gene	j_gene	len	CDR3nt	CDR3aa
few	TRBV3-1	-	TRBJ1-5	15	TGTGCCAGCAGCCCACAAGGACGCAGCAATCAGCCCCAGCATTTT	CASSPQGRSNQPQHF
many	TRBV6-2/TRBV6-3	-	TRBJ1-2	14	TGTGCCAGCAGCCTGGGACACCCAAACTATGGCTACACCTTC	CASSLGHPNYGYTF
many	TRBV2	TRBD2	TRBJ2-7	15	TGTGCCAGTGGGAGGGGACTAGCGGGGTCCTACGAGCAGTACTTC	CASGRGLAGSYEQYF
many	TRBV5-1	-	TRBJ1-1	15	TGCGCCAGCAGCTTGTCCGGGACTTTGAACACTGAAGCTTTCTTT	CASSLSGTLNTEAFF
few	TRBV7-8	-	TRBJ1-2	15	TGTGCCAGCAGCTTAGCGTTCAGGGAAACCTATGGCTACACCTTC	CASSLAFRETYGYTF
few	TRBV7-3	-	TRBJ1-1	16	TGTGCCAGCAGCTTAAGCCCGGGACTCATGAACACTGAAGCTTTCTTT	CASSLSPGLMNTEAFF
-	TRBV5-1	TRBD2	TRBJ2-1	15	TGCGCCAGCAGTAGTCTAGCGGGGGGACCAAATGAGCAGTTCTTC	CASSSLAGGPNEQFF
many	TRBV2	TRBD1	TRBJ1-1	15	TGTGCCAGCAGTGAAGCGGGACAGGGCAACACTGAAGCTTTCTTT	CASSEAGQGNTEAFF
many	TRBV11-3	-	TRBJ2-1	12	TGTGCCAGCAGCCTTGACGAGAATGAGCAGTTCTTC	CASSLDENEQFF
few	TRBV28	-	TRBJ2-3	15	TGTGCCAGCAGTTCTTACAGGTTAAGCACAGATACGCAGTATTTT	CASSSYRLSTDTQYF
few	TRBV4-3	-	TRBJ2-3	15	TGCGCCAGCAGCCAAATATCGGGGTACTCGGGTACGCAGTATTTT	CASSQISGYSGTQYF
many	TRBV11-2	-	TRBJ2-3	14	TGTGCCAGCAGCTTAGATCGGCCGCCAGATACGCAGTATTTT	CASSLDRPPDTQYF
-	TRBV25-1	-	TRBJ1-1	11	TGTGCCAGCAGCCCTGGGAGTGAAGCTTTCTTT	CASSPGSEAFF
few	TRBV6-1	-	TRBJ1-5	16	TGTGCCAGCATTTCCGGGGCCAGGGGAGGCAATCAGCCCCAGCATTTT	CASISGARGGNQPQHF
-	TRBV7-9	TRBD1	TRBJ2-2	14	TGTGCCAGCAGCTCGACAGGGATCACCGGGGAGCTGTTTTTT	CASSSTGITGELFF
many	TRBV20-1	-	TRBJ1-5	14	TGCAGTGCACCGGTCCCAGGGGGCAATCAGCCCCAGCATTTT	CSAPVPGGNQPQHF
-	TRBV6-2/TRBV6-3	-	TRBJ1-5	12	TGTGCCAGCAGTTATAGCAATCAGGCCCAGCATTTT	CASSYSNQAQHF
-	TRBV11-2	-	TRBJ1-1	13	TGTGCCAGCAGCTTAGGACAGTACCCTGAAGCTTTCTTT	CASSLGQYPEAFF
-	TRBV18	-	TRBJ2-7	13	TGTGCCAGCTCACCAAATGTAGGGGGAGAGCAGTACTTC	CASSPNVGGEQYF
-	TRBV25-1	-	TRBJ1-3	18	TGTGCCAGCAGTGGCGGGATTGGGGAGGGCCCCGTTGGAAACACCATATATTTT	CASSGGIGEGPVGNTIYF
few	TRBV6-6	-	TRBJ1-4	14	TGTGCCAGCAGTTGGGCGCCCCGCGGCGAAAAACTGTTTTTT	CASSWAPRGEKLFF
-	TRBV7-2	-	TRBJ1-1	15	TGTGCCAGCAGCTACTCCACAGGGATGAACACTGAAGCTTTCTTT	CASSYSTGMNTEAFF
many	TRBV4-1	TRBD1	TRBJ2-1	13	TGCTCCCATTTCGGACAGGGGGCGAATGAGCAGTTCTTC	CSHFGQGANEQFF
many	TRBV12-3/TRBV12-4	TRBD1	TRBJ1-1	16	TGTGCCAGCACCTTATGGGACAGGGATGATTACACTGAAGCTTTCTTT	CASTLWDRDDYTEAFF
-	TRBV12-3/TRBV12-4	TRBD1	TRBJ1-5	16	TGTGCCAGCAGTTTAGCGGGACAGCATAGCAATCAGCCCCAGCATTTT	CASSLAGQHSNQPQHF
-	TRBV29-1	TRBD1	TRBJ2-1	13	TGCAGCTCCGGGACAGGGACTCTCAATGAGCAGTTCTTC	CSSGTGTLNEQFF
-	TRBV4-3	-	TRBJ1-1	16	TGCGCCAGCAGCCAAGAACGTAACAGGCTGAACACTGAAGCTTTCTTT	CASSQERNRLNTEAFF
many	TRBV7-9	-	TRBJ1-2	13	TGTGCCAGCAGCTCCTCGACAGACTATGGCTACACCTTC	CASSSSTDYGYTF
-	TRBV10-3	-	TRBJ2-7	12	TGTGCCAACGGGCCTTCATCCTACGAGCAGTACTTC	CANGPSSYEQYF
few	TRBV20-1	-	TRBJ2-7	10	TGCAGTGCTAAAGAGAACGAGCAGTACTTC	CSAKENEQYF
-	TRBV12-3/TRBV12-4	-	TRBJ2-7	12	TGTGCCAGCAGTCGACAGGACTACGAGCAGTACTTC	CASSRQDYEQYF
many	TRBV6-6	-	TRBJ1-5	13	TGTGCCAGCAGCTCAAGGAGTGTTCAGCCCCAGCATTTT	CASSSRSVQPQHF
many	TRBV6-2/TRBV6-3	TRBD1	TRBJ1-1	14	TGTGCCAGCAGTTGGGGACAGGGGAAAACTGAAGCTTTCTTT	CASSWGQGKTEAFF
many	TRBV11-2	TRBD1	TRBJ1-1	18	TGTGCCAGCAGCTTAGGAAGGGGAGGGGACAGATTGAACACTGAAGCTTTCTTT	CASSLGRGGDRLNTEAFF
many	TRBV6-2/TRBV6-3	-	TRBJ2-7	15	TGTGCCAGCAGTAGGGACGCAGGAAGCTCCTACGAGCAGTACTTC	CASSRDAGSSYEQYF
-	TRBV11-2	-	TRBJ2-5	14	TGTGCCAGCAGCTTAAAAGTAGGGCAAGAGACCCAGTACTTC	CASSLKVGQETQYF
many	TRBV6-1	-	TRBJ1-5	15	TGTGCCAGCAGTGTGTACTCACGTCGCAATCAGCCCCAGCATTTT	CASSVYSRRNQPQHF
many	TRBV25-1	TRBD1	TRBJ1-1	14	TGTGCCAGCAGCGCGAGGACAGGGGCCACTGAAGCTTTCTTT	CASSARTGATEAFF
few	TRBV7-2	-	TRBJ1-4	17	TGTGCCAGCAGCCCAGCGGGCGGGGGTCTCACTAATGAAAAACTGTTTTTT	CASSPAGGGLTNEKLFF
many	TRBV11-2	TRBD1	TRBJ1-5	15	TGTGCCAGCAGCCCTGGACAGGGCCCTAATCAGCCCCAGCATTTT	CASSPGQGPNQPQHF
-	TRBV6-2/TRBV6-3	TRBD1	TRBJ2-7	15	TGTGCCAGCAGTTTCTACAGGGGGCTCTCCTACGAGCAGTACTTC	CASSFYRGLSYEQYF
-	TRBV28	TRBD1	TRBJ2-7	14	TGTGCCAGCAGGGACGGGACAGCTTCCTACGAGCAGTACTTC	CASRDGTASYEQYF
few	TRBV7-9	-	TRBJ2-7	14	TGTGCCAGCAGCTCCCTGGACTCTTTCTACGAGCAGTACTTC	CASSSLDSFYEQYF
few	TRBV24-1	TRBD2	TRBJ2-1	18	TGTGCCACCAGTGATTCCCCGATAGCGGGGAGGAACTACAATGAGCAGTTCTTC	CATSDSPIAGRNYNEQFF
many	TRBV12-3/TRBV12-4	-	TRBJ1-4	17	TGTGCCAGCACCTCCCCGCGCTGGGACGGCCTTAATGAAAAACTGTTTTTT	CASTSPRWDGLNEKLFF
few	TRBV9	-	TRBJ2-1	16	TGTGCCAGCAGCGTACGAGGCGGGAACTCCTACAATGAGCAGTTCTTC	CASSVRGGNSYNEQFF
-	TRBV7-9	-	TRBJ1-1	11	TGTGCCAGCAGCTACTTCCCTGAAGCTTTCTTT	CASSYFPEAFF
many	TRBV19	TRBD1	TRBJ1-5	17	TGTGCCAGTAGTATAGCACGCAGGGGGCCCCTTTTCCAGGCCCAGCATTTT	CASSIARRGPLFQAQHF